The 14 T cell receptor beta chains listed next were all sequenced from one sample in a study of cytomegalovirus exposure and HLA in healthy donors (dated by TCRdb to between 2016 and 2019). Library preparation was by the immunoSEQ multiplex PCR assay. For the multiplex PCR, a mixture combining 60 forward primers for TCR Vbeta segments and 13 reverse primers for TCR Jbeta segments was used. In its TCRdb copy, this immuneACCESS table keeps in-frame sequences only and misses some clones. Where compared with another copy, unresolved V genes explain less than half of these, and the others have no known cause. This sample comprises some 110,000 clones, 70% to 80% of them detected only once. The ten largest make up roughly 12% of the sample. The material sequenced was PBMCs. All receptors come from a woman aged 45-65 years in good health and CMV-seropositive.

This clone was found a few times. The chain uses TRBV4-1 and TRBJ2-1, with D unresolved. CDR3 size: 11 residues. Trimming shortened V by 6 bases and J by 8 bases, and 8 bases separated the two germline ends. The germline CDR1 and CDR2 sequences are MGHRA and YSYEKL. The CDR3 nucleotides are TGCGCCAGCAGTTGGCTTGATGAGCAGTTCTTC. This codes for CASSWLDEQFF.

The chain links TRBV27 to TRBJ2-3, with 8 bases matching TRBD2. The V and J ends lost 6 bases and 4 bases, in that order; junction bases with no gene match: 12. The CDR3 length is 16 residues. From germline, CDR1 is MNHEY and CDR2 SMNVEV (reference sequence). DNA for the CDR3: TGTGCCAGCAGGCCCTTTGGAGCGGGGGCTTCAGATACGCAGTATTTT. Its translation: CASRPFGAGASDTQYF.

The rearrangement links TRBV29-1 to TRBJ2-7; D remains ambiguous. V lost 3 bases and J 2 bases, leaving 17 bases between the germline ends. CDR1 is SQVTM, CDR2 ANQGSEA, per germline. The CDR3 covers 15 residues. CDR3 protein: CSVESASRPPYEQYF. In DNA form, the CDR3 reads TGCAGCGTTGAGAGCGCTAGTCGCCCTCCCTACGAGCAGTACTTC.

The V call is TRBV10-3, the J call TRBJ2-7; the match to TRBD1 covers 8 bases. This CDR3 is 16 amino acids long. The germline CDR1 and CDR2 sequences are ENHRY and SYGVKD. J was trimmed by 1 base and V by 0 bases; bases with no gene match: 5. The CDR3 coding sequence is TGTGCCATCAGTGAGTCTGGCAGGGGGCAGTCCTACGAGCAGTACTTC. Its translation is CAISESGRGQSYEQYF.

The chain couples TRBV18 to TRBJ1-1, with TRBD1 as a possible D gene (6 bases). Between the trimmed V and J ends, which lost 4 bases and 4 bases, there was a span of 13 bases. Germline CDR1 is KGHSH and CDR2 is LQKENI. This CDR3 is built from 14 residues. In DNA form, the CDR3 reads TGTGCCAGCTCACTAAACGAGGGGGTCACTGAAGCTTTCTTT. Translating it yields CASSLNEGVTEAFF.

V usage is TRBV7-2 and J usage is TRBJ2-5; D uncertain. Per germline, CDR1 SGHTA and CDR2 FQGNSA. V gave up 4 bases and J gave up 3 bases, with 9 bases separating them. This CDR3 has 13 residues. CDR3 sequence (DNA): TGTGCCAGCAGCTCCTGGGCCGAAGAGACCCAGTACTTC. This sequence encodes CASSSWAEETQYF.

This chain uses TRBV7-2 with TRBJ1-4, with D perhaps matching TRBD1 (5 bases). Germline V lookup: CDR1 SGHTA, CDR2 FQGNSA. Trimming shortened V by 5 bases and J by 5 bases, and 12 bases separated the two germline ends. The CDR3 has 14 amino acids. The DNA for the CDR3 is TGTGCCAGCAGCCCCAGGGCGGGGAATGAAAAACTGTTTTTT. Amino acid sequence: CASSPRAGNEKLFF.

This CDR3 is CASSLRTLKETQYF. In DNA, the CDR3 is TGTGCCAGCAGCTTGAGGACTCTAAAAGAGACCCAGTACTTC. This chain connects TRBV7-9 to TRBJ2-5; D possibly corresponds to TRBD2 (5 bases). There are 14 residues in the CDR3. With 3 bases removed from V and 3 bases from J, the gap between germline ends came to 11 bases. Germline CDR1 reads SEHNR; CDR2 reads FQNEAQ (reference sequence).

This sequence joins TRBV29-1 and TRBJ1-2, with D maybe TRBD1 (6 bases). The germline V gene encodes CDR1 SQVTM and CDR2 ANQGSEA. CDR3 size: 17 residues. Trimming left V 2 bases short and J 4 bases short, with 23 bases between. The CDR3 nucleotides are TGCAGCGTTGAATGGACGGACAGCATCCAATACCTCTATGGCTACACCTTC. It yields the protein CSVEWTDSIQYLYGYTF.

The chain recombines TRBV5-6 with TRBJ1-4; perhaps TRBD1 as D (5 bases). Per germline, CDR1 SGHDT and CDR2 YYEEEE. V lost 1 base and J lost 4, with 11 bases in between. This CDR3 comprises 15 residues. The CDR3 reads CASSLSGHHNEKLFF. In DNA, the CDR3 is TGTGCCAGCAGCTTGTCAGGGCATCATAATGAAAAACTGTTTTTT.

The CDR3 region is CASSGAGDTQYF. Here the CDR3 DNA reads TGTGCCAGTAGTGGGGCAGGGGATACGCAGTATTTT. The V gene is TRBV19, the J gene TRBJ2-3; D might be TRBD1 (5 bases). V lost 5 bases and J 6 bases, leaving 9 bases between the germline ends. The CDR3 is 12 amino acids. Germline V CDR1 and CDR2: LNHDA, SQIVND (reference sequence).

The DNA for the CDR3 is TGTGCCAGCAGTCCTACAGGGTACGAAAAACTGTTTTTT. Residues: CASSPTGYEKLFF. The chain has TRBV6-5 and TRBJ1-4, with a weak D call TRBD1 (6 bases). Trimming shortened V by 5 bases and J by 8 bases, and 12 bases separated the two germline ends. CDR3 length: 13 amino acids. Germline-derived CDR1 and CDR2 are MNHEY and SVGAGI.

The CDR3 sequence: CASSESVGAQETQYF. CDR3 in DNA: TGTGCCAGCAGTGAGTCGGTGGGAGCCCAAGAGACCCAGTACTTC. The genes are TRBV4-2 and TRBJ2-5, with D tentatively TRBD2 (5 bases). V lost 6 bases, J lost 1 base, and 15 bases lay in between. This CDR3 has 15 amino acids. Germline V gives CDR1 LGHNA, CDR2 YNFKEQ.

CDR3 DNA: TGTGCTAGTGGTTTGGTATATGGAGGGAACACTGAAGCTTTCTTT. Protein product: CASGLVYGGNTEAFF. The chain recombines TRBV12-5 with TRBJ1-1; D gene uncertain. CDR1 is LGHNT and CDR2 is FRNRAP in the germline V gene. The CDR3 spans 15 residues. V lost 0 bases and J 1 base, leaving 9 bases between the germline ends. The full variable domain, with the rest looked up from reference TRBV12-5 and TRBJ1-1, is DARVTQTPRHKVTEMGQEVTMRCQPILGHNTVFWYRQTMMQGLELLAYFRNRAPLDDSGMPKDRFSAEMPDATLATLKIQPSEPRDSAVYFCASGLVYGGNTEAFFGQGTRLTVV.